The T cell receptor beta chain described here comes from a study of OX40 agonist ivuxolimab in advanced cancers. Study overall: Patients treated during dose escalation were battling hepatocellular carcinoma, melanoma, renal cell or head and neck cancer. Age averaged around 59 years (range roughly 23 to 79), and around 87% were male.

This CDR3 spans 16 amino acids. CDR1 is MGHRA, CDR2 YSYEKL, per germline. V lost 4 bases to trimming and J lost 0 bases; unmatched junction nucleotides: 7. TCRdb's copy holds only in-frame clones and misses some; the assay was immunoSEQ multiplex PCR. The sample has approximately 15,000 clones, around 65% seen once. This chain connects TRBV4-1 to TRBJ2-3, with 7 bases fitting TRBD2. The sequence was collected from an adult with an advanced solid tumor such as melanoma, head and neck, liver or kidney cancer. The source was CD4+ or CD8+ T cells sorted from blood, collected in a trial of the OX40 agonist ivuxolimab. DNA for the CDR3: TGCGCCAGCAGCCGAGCACTAGCGCTTAGCACAGATACGCAGTATTTT. Protein sequence: CASSRALALSTDTQYF.